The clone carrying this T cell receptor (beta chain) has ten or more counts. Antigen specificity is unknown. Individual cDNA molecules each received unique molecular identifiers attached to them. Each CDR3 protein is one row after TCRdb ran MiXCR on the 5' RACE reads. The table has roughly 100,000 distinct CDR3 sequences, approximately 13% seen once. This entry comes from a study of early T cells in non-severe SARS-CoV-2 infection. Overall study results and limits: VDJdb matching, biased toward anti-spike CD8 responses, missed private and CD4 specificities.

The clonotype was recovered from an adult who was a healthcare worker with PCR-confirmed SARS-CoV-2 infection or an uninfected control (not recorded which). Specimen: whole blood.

The CDR3, as DNA: TGTGCCAGTAGTGCACAGGGACTCTCCTACAATGAGCAGTTCTTC. Protein product: CASSAQGLSYNEQFF. The chain couples TRBV19 to TRBJ2-1, with D perhaps given as TRBD1 or TRBD2 (6 bases each). Germline V gene sequence: CDR1 LNHDA, CDR2 SQIVND (reference sequence). The CDR3 has 15 amino acids. Trimming pared 5 bases from V and 0 bases from J, leaving 11 bases between.